This TCR beta chain was retrieved from a study of OX40 agonist ivuxolimab in advanced cancers. With V trimmed by 5 bases and J by 4 bases, 14 bases remained unmatched. The CDR3 is 17 residues long. Germline-derived CDR1 and CDR2 are SGHTA and FQGNSA. The repertoire was sequenced with immunoSEQ multiplex PCR; TCRdb's copy has only in-frame clones and lacks some. The data contain about 82,000 clones, about 91% of them singletons. The sample was CD4+ or CD8+ T cells sorted from blood, taken in a trial of the OX40 agonist ivuxolimab. The chain is built from TRBV7-2 and TRBJ1-3; TRBD1 matches 7 bases. The source of this sequence is an adult with an advanced solid tumor such as melanoma, head and neck, liver or kidney cancer. CDR3 sequence (DNA): TGTGCCAGCAGCCAAGCAAGTTTGGGCAGGGGGGGAAACACCATATATTTT. Amino acid sequence: CASSQASLGRGGNTIYF.